This is a list of T cell receptor beta chains from one sample in a study of T cell responses to AZD1222 COVID-19 vaccine. The protocol was immunoSEQ multiplex PCR, while the TCRdb copy is restricted to in-frame clones and leaves out a portion. The sample includes over 85,000 clones, roughly nine tenths of them seen just once. The sample was peripheral blood, taken on day 0 of AZD1222 vaccination. The receptors were sampled from an adult in good health. CDR3s include the opening cysteine and the closing phenylalanine or tryptophan. A D gene is named only where the DNA matches it firmly. A clone size is listed for some rows: how often the clone was seen (once, few, many), or a class if it is expanded.

d_call	clone_size	v_call	j_call	cdr3_nt	cdr3_aa
.	.	TRBV7-9	TRBJ2-7	TGTGCCAGCAGCTTAGAGGCAGGGTTCTCCTACGAGCAGTACTTC	CASSLEAGFSYEQYF
.	few	TRBV4-1	TRBJ1-1	TGCGCCAGCAGCCAAGATGGGCCGCGTGAAGTGGGCACTGAAGCTTTCTTT	CASSQDGPREVGTEAFF
.	.	TRBV7-2	TRBJ1-6	TGTGCCAGCAGCCCGGACAGCTTGTATAATTCACCCCTCCACTTT	CASSPDSLYNSPLHF
.	.	TRBV28	TRBJ1-6	TGTGCCAGCAGTTTAAGTTCGGGTCAGGGCAATTCACCCCTCCACTTT	CASSLSSGQGNSPLHF
.	.	TRBV5-1	TRBJ1-3	TGCGCCAGCAGCACAAGACCGCTTGACTCTGGAAACACCATATATTTT	CASSTRPLDSGNTIYF
.	once	TRBV7-2	TRBJ2-3	TGTGCCAGCAGCTTAAGCTGGAAGGGGACCTCTGGAGATACGCAGTATTTT	CASSLSWKGTSGDTQYF
.	.	TRBV7-2	TRBJ2-5	TGTGCCAGCAGCCCCCGGCGGAGAGCCCAAGAGACCCAGTACTTC	CASSPRRRAQETQYF
.	once	TRBV6-5	TRBJ1-6	TGTGCCAGCAGTTACCCTCGGGACGGCCCGGGGCCCCTCCACTTT	CASSYPRDGPGPLHF
.	.	TRBV28	TRBJ1-3	TGTGCCAGCAGTTTAGACGGGACGGTCTCTGGAAACACCATATATTTT	CASSLDGTVSGNTIYF
.	.	TRBV7-2	TRBJ2-3	TGTGCCAGCAGCTCGGGGCTAGGTACGCAGTATTTT	CASSSGLGTQYF
.	.	TRBV24-1	TRBJ2-1	TGTGCCACCAGTGAGTCCGGACACATAACCAATGAGCAGTTCTTC	CATSESGHITNEQFF
TRBD1	.	TRBV28	TRBJ1-2	TGTGCCAGCAGTCGACAGGGTGATGGCTACACCTTC	CASSRQGDGYTF
.	.	TRBV28	TRBJ1-5	TGTGCCAGCAGTCAAGGGGCACTCCAACGAAATCAGCCCCAGCATTTT	CASSQGALQRNQPQHF
.	.	TRBV2	TRBJ2-7	TGTGCCAGCAGTGAACGGTTGCAGGCGACCTACGAGCAGTACTTC	CASSERLQATYEQYF
TRBD2	.	TRBV4-1	TRBJ2-3	TGCGCCAGCAGCCAAGATTATAGTAGCGGGGGCAGCACAGATACGCAGTATTTT	CASSQDYSSGGSTDTQYF
TRBD2	.	TRBV27	TRBJ2-3	TGTGCCAGCAGCCCCGGATCAGCGGGAGGGAGCACAGATACGCAGTATTTT	CASSPGSAGGSTDTQYF
.	.	TRBV25-1	TRBJ1-1	TGTGCCAGCAGGGAGCGGGGTAACAATCGGGTAAACACTGAAGCTTTCTTT	CASRERGNNRVNTEAFF
.	.	TRBV4-3	TRBJ2-6	TGCGCCAGCAGCCAAAGAAGCCCAGGCCGCTCTGGGGCCAACGTCCTGACTTTC	CASSQRSPGRSGANVLTF
.	once	TRBV19	TRBJ1-2	TGTGCCAGTAGTATCAACCGGGACTCAATTGAGGGCTACACCTTC	CASSINRDSIEGYTF
.	once	TRBV6-5	TRBJ2-2	TGTGCCAGCCAGTTACGGAAAACCGGGGAGCTGTTTTTT	CASQLRKTGELFF
.	once	TRBV24-1	TRBJ2-5	TGTGCCACCAGTGATGGAACGGGAGTAAGAGAGACCCAGTACTTC	CATSDGTGVRETQYF
.	.	TRBV19	TRBJ1-5	TGTGCCAGTGGGGGACGCAATCAGCCCCAGCATTTT	CASGGRNQPQHF
TRBD1	.	TRBV30	TRBJ1-1	TGTGCCTGGAATCCGGGACAGAAATACACTGAAGCTTTCTTT	CAWNPGQKYTEAFF
.	.	TRBV7-3	TRBJ1-1	TGTGCCAGCAGCGCCACAGTGAACACTGAAGCTTTCTTT	CASSATVNTEAFF
TRBD2	few	TRBV14	TRBJ2-1	TGTGCCAGCAGCCAAGAACTAGCGCCTAATGAGCAGTTCTTC	CASSQELAPNEQFF
TRBD1	.	TRBV7-9	TRBJ1-2	TGTGCCAGCAGCTTAGCGCTTGGACAGGGTATTGAGAGATACACCTTC	CASSLALGQGIERYTF
TRBD2	.	TRBV28	TRBJ2-5	TGTGCCAGCAGTTCCCCGGGTGCGGGGGGGGAGACCCAGTACTTC	CASSSPGAGGETQYF
.	.	TRBV2	TRBJ1-2	TGTGCCAGCTTGGCAGGGGACTATGGCTACACCTTC	CASLAGDYGYTF
.	.	TRBV4-1	TRBJ1-2	TGCGCCAGCAGCCAAGATGCGGTGGTGTTGGCGGGCAGGGGCTACACCTTC	CASSQDAVVLAGRGYTF
TRBD2	few	TRBV2	TRBJ2-7	TGTGCCAGCCATGCTAGCGGGAGGGCTCGGCAGTACTTC	CASHASGRARQYF
.	.	TRBV27	TRBJ1-2	TGTGCCAGCAGTTACTCACCTCCGGGCGGCTACACCTTC	CASSYSPPGGYTF
TRBD2	.	TRBV3-1/TRBV3-2	TRBJ2-2	TGTGCCAGCAGCCGACTAGCGACCAACACCGGGGAGCTGTTTTTT	CASSRLATNTGELFF
.	few	TRBV6-5	TRBJ1-5	TGTGCCAGCAGTTACAACGGATTGGGCAATCAGCCCCAGCATTTT	CASSYNGLGNQPQHF
TRBD1	.	TRBV7-9	TRBJ2-2	TGTGCCAGCAGCTCAAGGGGACAGGGGACCGGGGAGCTGTTTTTT	CASSSRGQGTGELFF
TRBD1	.	TRBV10-3	TRBJ1-5	TGTGCCATCAGTGACCAAATGGGACAGGGAGGAAATCAGCCCCAGCATTTT	CAISDQMGQGGNQPQHF
TRBD2	.	TRBV2	TRBJ2-5	TGTGCCAGCAGTCTCGGACTAGGAGAGACCCAGTACTTC	CASSLGLGETQYF
.	.	TRBV7-9	TRBJ1-1	TGTGCCAGCAGCTTAGGGACGAACACTGAAGCTTTCTTT	CASSLGTNTEAFF
TRBD1	.	TRBV7-2	TRBJ2-2	TGTGCCAGCAGACAGACAGGGTATAACACCGGGGAGCTGTTTTTT	CASRQTGYNTGELFF
TRBD2	.	TRBV13	TRBJ2-7	TGTGCCAGCAGCTTCCCCGCCGGGGGGGACCACGAGCAGTACTTC	CASSFPAGGDHEQYF
TRBD2	.	TRBV6-5	TRBJ2-5	TGTGCCAGCAGCGGGACTAGCGGAAGCCAAGAGACCCAGTACTTC	CASSGTSGSQETQYF
.	few	TRBV19	TRBJ1-2	TGTGCCTCAAGACCCGGCAGGAATCGGGGCTACACCTTC	CASRPGRNRGYTF
.	.	TRBV5-4	TRBJ1-2	TGTGCCAGCAGCTTGGGCTGGGATGGGCTAGGAGGCTACACCTTC	CASSLGWDGLGGYTF
TRBD1	.	TRBV9	TRBJ2-4	TGTGCCAGCAGCGTAGACAGGGGATCGGACATTCAGTACTTC	CASSVDRGSDIQYF
TRBD1	.	TRBV11-3	TRBJ2-7	TGTGCCAGCAGCCCTGGGACAGGCTACGAGCAGTACTTC	CASSPGTGYEQYF
.	.	TRBV28	TRBJ2-2	TGTGCCAGCAGTTTGGAGGACTTCAACACCGGGGAGCTGTTTTTT	CASSLEDFNTGELFF
.	.	TRBV11-3	TRBJ1-3	TGTGCCAGCAGCTCCGACAGGAACTCTGGAAACACCATATATTTT	CASSSDRNSGNTIYF
.	once	TRBV28	TRBJ1-1	TGTGCCAGCAGTCCGCTTATTGACCGAGCTTTCTTT	CASSPLIDRAFF
.	.	TRBV28	TRBJ2-6	TGTGCCAGTCTAAGGGACTCTGGGGCCAACGTCCTGACTTTC	CASLRDSGANVLTF
.	.	TRBV19	TRBJ1-5	TGTGCCAGTAGACAAGCGGCGGCTAATCAGCCCCAGCATTTT	CASRQAAANQPQHF